The 5 T cell receptor beta chains below all came from one sample that was sequenced in a study of shared clonotypes between healthy human individuals. Repertoires were generated with immunoSEQ multiplex PCR, while TCRdb's copy carries only in-frame clones and drops some. The repertoire includes more than 1,200,000 clones, approximately 98.5% of them detected once, and under 0.45% sits in the top ten. The sequenced sample consisted of naive CD4+ T cells sorted from blood. Documented subset: CD45RA+ positively selected. The receptors here all came from a man aged 25 to 45 in good health.

V usage is TRBV5-6 and J usage is TRBJ2-7; 9 bases match TRBD1. Germline V gene lookup returns CDR1 SGHDT and CDR2 YYEEEE. The CDR3 has 14 amino acids. V lost 5 bases, J lost 3 bases, and 6 bases stayed unmatched. The CDR3 loop reads CASRQPGQGYEQYF. Written as DNA, the CDR3 is TGTGCCAGCAGGCAACCGGGACAGGGCTACGAGCAGTACTTC.

The sample holds one count of this clone. The gene calls are TRBV6-5 and TRBJ1-3, with a tentative D call TRBD1 (5 bases). The CDR3 totals 13 residues. Trimming removed 7 bases at V and 1 base at J, with 8 bases between. The germline CDR1 and CDR2 sequences are MNHEY and SVGAGI. DNA for the CDR3: TGTGCCAGCAAGGGGCTTTCTGGAAACACCATATATTTT. Protein product: CASKGLSGNTIYF.

The rearrangement links TRBV10-2 to TRBJ2-3; D remains unclear. Trimming took off 3 bases at V and 4 bases at J, with 11 bases between the two ends. The CDR3 totals 14 residues. Germline V lookup: CDR1 WSHSY, CDR2 SAAADI. CDR3 coding DNA: TGCGCCAGCAGTGACCCCTTCCCCTCAGATACGCAGTATTTT. Amino acids: CASSDPFPSDTQYF.

This clone is a singleton in its sample. V and J are TRBV15 and TRBJ2-3; D might be TRBD2 (5 bases). The CDR3 is made up of 15 amino acids. CDR1 LNHNV and CDR2 YYDKDF come from the germline V gene (reference sequence). The V gene lost 5 bases and the J gene lost 4 bases, with 16 bases spanning the gap. The chain's CDR3 is CATSLGPGWADTQYF. CDR3 coding DNA: TGTGCCACCAGCCTCGGACCGGGATGGGCAGATACGCAGTATTTT.

The chain is built from TRBV28 and TRBJ2-4, with TRBD2 as a possible D gene (5 bases). Germline values: CDR1 MDHEN, CDR2 SYDVKM. This CDR3 comprises 17 residues. V was cut by 7 bases and J by 0 bases, with 19 bases left in between. CDR3: CASNPRFRRLAKNIQYF. Written as DNA, the CDR3 is TGTGCCAGCAACCCCCGTTTTAGGAGGCTAGCCAAAAACATTCAGTACTTC. Together with reference TRBV28 and TRBJ2-4, the CDR3 gives the full variable domain: DVKVTQSSRYLVKRTGEKVFLECVQDMDHENMFWYRQDPGLGLRLIYFSYDVKMKEKGDIPEGYSVSREKKERFSLILESASTNQTSMYLCASNPRFRRLAKNIQYFGAGTRLSVL.